Each of the 2 T cell receptor beta chains below was sequenced from the same sample in a study of blood T cell repertoires in COVID-19. TCRdb keeps only in-frame clones here, not all; method: immunoSEQ multiplex PCR. The sample holds 150,000 to 250,000 clones, 70% to 85% seen once. The specimen sequenced was peripheral blood. Receptors originate from a human donor with acute or convalescent COVID-19. The donor label of this sample is uncertain.

The chain carries TRBV11-2 and TRBJ2-7; D not resolved. This CDR3 region has 14 residues. Deletions cut 0 bases from V and 5 bases from J, with 11 bases between. Germline V CDR1 and CDR2: SGHAT, FQNNGV. CDR3 loop: CASSLDPQAHEQYF. CDR3 in DNA: TGTGCCAGCAGCTTAGACCCCCAGGCCCACGAGCAGTACTTC.

The chain links TRBV5-1 to TRBJ2-1; 7 bases fit TRBD2. From germline, CDR1 is SGHRS and CDR2 YFSETQ. The J segment lost 9 bases and the V segment lost 3 bases, leaving 12 bases of the junction unmatched. The CDR3 runs to 15 residues. The CDR3 DNA sequence: TGCGCCAGCAGCTCAGACCTAGCGGCACTGATTGAGCAGTTCTTC. Translated: CASSSDLAALIEQFF.